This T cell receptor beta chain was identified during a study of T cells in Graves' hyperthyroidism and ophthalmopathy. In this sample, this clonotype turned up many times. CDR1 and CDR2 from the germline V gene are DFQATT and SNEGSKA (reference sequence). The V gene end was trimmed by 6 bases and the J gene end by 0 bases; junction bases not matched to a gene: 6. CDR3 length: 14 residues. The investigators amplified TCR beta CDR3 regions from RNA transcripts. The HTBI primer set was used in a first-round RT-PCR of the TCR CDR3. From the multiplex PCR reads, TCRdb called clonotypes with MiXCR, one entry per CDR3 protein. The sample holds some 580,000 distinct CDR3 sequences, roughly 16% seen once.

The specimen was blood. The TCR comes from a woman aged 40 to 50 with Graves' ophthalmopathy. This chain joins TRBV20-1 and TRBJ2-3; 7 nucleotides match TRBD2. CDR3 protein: CSAAAGDSTDTQYF. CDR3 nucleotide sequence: TGCAGTGCAGCGGCGGGAGACAGCACAGATACGCAGTATTTT.